Following are 18 T cell receptor beta chains from one sample sequenced in a study of T cell repertoires in cytomegalovirus infection. One entry per CDR3 protein results from TCRdb running MiXCR on the reads. The sample consists of 700,000 to 900,000 distinct CDR3 sequences, about 28% of them appearing once. Their target antigens are unknown. Sample: cultured CD8+ T cells from PBMCs, taken from culture after CMV antigen stimulation. These receptors were taken from a human donor in good health (CMV status not recorded). Some clones in this sample may be carry-over from other donors' samples.

V is TRBV12-3 or TRBV12-4 and J is TRBJ1-3; the D is unclear. The germline V and J ends were trimmed by 6 bases and 2 bases, with 17 bases remaining between them. This CDR3 has 16 residues. The CDR3 sequence is CASSSLRTLPGNTIYF. As DNA, the CDR3 is TGTGCCAGCAGCTCCCTAAGAACACTACCTGGAAACACCATATATTTT.

CDR3 residues: CSAPERRTGELFF. The CDR3 bases are TGCAGTGCCCCAGAAAGGAGAACCGGGGAGCTGTTTTTT. The chain combines TRBV20-1 with TRBJ2-2; D call uncertain. V was trimmed by 6 bases and J by 5 bases, leaving 13 bases between them. The CDR3 contains 13 residues. Germline V lookup: CDR1 DFQATT, CDR2 SNEGSKA (reference sequence).

This clonotype was recorded many times. This chain joins TRBV12-3 or TRBV12-4 and TRBJ1-1; D perhaps matches TRBD1 (5 bases). The V and J ends lost 6 bases and 5 bases respectively, with 19 bases between them. The CDR3 has 15 residues. CDR3: CASSQGAVGWTEAFF. For the CDR3, the DNA is TGTGCCAGCAGCCAGGGAGCCGTGGGTTGGACTGAAGCTTTCTTT.

This clonotype was recorded a few times. The chain carries TRBV11-3 and TRBJ2-1, with D perhaps TRBD2 (5 bases). Trimming took 0 bases from V and 3 from J, leaving 9 bases between them. Germline CDR1 SGHNT, CDR2 YENEEA. The CDR3 spans 15 residues. CDR3 region: CASSLDAGNYNEQFF. The CDR3 DNA sequence: TGTGCCAGCAGCTTAGATGCGGGTAACTACAATGAGCAGTTCTTC.

The chain recombines TRBV20-1 with TRBJ2-1; TRBD2 agrees at 9 bases. J gave up 9 bases and V 0 bases, and 12 bases lay outside the gene matches. The germline CDR1 and CDR2 sequences are DFQATT and SNEGSKA (reference sequence). This CDR3 is 16 amino acids long. The CDR3 bases are TGCAGTGCTAGAGATCGGCGGGGGGGCCTGACGAGTGAGCAGTTCTTC. Its protein is CSARDRRGGLTSEQFF.

This clonotype was seen ten or more times. V and J are TRBV7-2 and TRBJ2-1; 7 nucleotides agree with TRBD2. Germline assignment: CDR1 SGHTA and CDR2 FQGNSA. J was trimmed by 0 bases and V by 5 bases; bases with no gene match: 13. CDR3 length equals 18 residues. The CDR3: CASSPYDTAGSSYNEQFF. DNA for the CDR3: TGTGCCAGCAGCCCCTATGACACAGCGGGGAGCTCCTACAATGAGCAGTTCTTC.

This chain connects TRBV12-3 or TRBV12-4 to TRBJ1-1; D is possibly TRBD1 (6 bases). The V gene lost 3 bases and the J gene lost 0 bases, with 17 bases spanning the gap. The CDR3 consists of 17 residues. The DNA for the CDR3 is TGTGCCAGCAGTTTCCCCCCCGCGGGGACAATGAACACTGAAGCTTTCTTT. This encodes CASSFPPAGTMNTEAFF.

This chain connects TRBV7-9 to TRBJ1-2; no firm D call. V gave up 4 bases and J gave up 0 bases, with 9 bases separating them. The CDR3 consists of 14 residues. The germline V gene has CDR1 SEHNR and CDR2 FQNEAQ (reference sequence). In nucleotides, the CDR3 is TGTGCCAGCAGCTCGAAAAAGTCTAACTATGGCTACACCTTC. Residues: CASSSKKSNYGYTF.

This clonotype showed up just a few times. The CDR3, as DNA: TGCGCCAGCAGCCGCGACAGGGTCGGGTATGCTGAAGCTTTCTTT. Its protein product is CASSRDRVGYAEAFF. The gene calls are TRBV4-1 and TRBJ1-1; 7 positions match TRBD1. The CDR3 spans 15 residues. Germline V gene lookup returns CDR1 MGHRA and CDR2 YSYEKL. The V gene end was trimmed by 4 bases and the J gene end by 6 bases; junction bases not matched to a gene: 11.

This clonotype was seen repeatedly, ten times or more. This chain links TRBV7-2 with TRBJ2-7; D call uncertain. Trimming took 1 base from V and 0 from J, leaving 7 bases between them. The CDR3 runs to 14 residues. CDR1 and CDR2 from the germline V gene are SGHTA and FQGNSA. CDR3 in DNA: TGTGCCAGCAGCTTAGGCTTAAGCTCCTACGAGCAGTACTTC. This gives the protein CASSLGLSSYEQYF.

This clonotype was seen a few times. The chain combines TRBV7-2 with TRBJ2-3, with TRBD2 identical over 8 bases. The CDR3 runs to 18 residues. From germline, CDR1 is SGHTA and CDR2 FQGNSA. Unmatched junction bases numbered 13, after V lost 5 bases and J lost 0 bases. The CDR3 sequence: CASSPQKRGFFSTDTQYF. CDR3 nucleotide sequence: TGTGCCAGCAGCCCCCAGAAGCGGGGGTTTTTTAGCACAGATACGCAGTATTTT.

In its sample, this clonotype was seen many times. This chain links TRBV7-8 with TRBJ1-2; D ambiguous. Trimming pared 1 base from V and 5 bases from J, leaving 14 bases between. This CDR3 comprises 15 residues. Germline V gives CDR1 SGHVS, CDR2 FQNEAQ. In DNA form, the CDR3 reads TGTGCCAGCAGCTTAGATTCGCAGCTAACATATGGCTACACCTTC. Residues: CASSLDSQLTYGYTF.

Details on this clonotype: A much larger clone sits a single nucleotide away, making a read error possible. The chain employs TRBV7-9 and TRBJ2-3; no clear D. The CDR3 sequence is 12 residues long. Germline CDR1 is SEHNR and CDR2 is FQNEAQ (reference sequence). The CDR3 here is CASSQGSDMQYF. The DNA of the CDR3 is TGTGCCAGCAGCCAAGGGTCAGATATGCAGTATTTT. The full variable domain, rest sourced from reference TRBV7-9 and TRBJ2-3, is DTGVSQNPRHKITKRGQNVTFRCDPISEHNRLYWYRQTLGQGPEFLTYFQNEAQLEKSRLLSDRFSAERPKGSFSTLEIQRTEQGDSAMYLCASSQGSDMQYFGPGTRLTVL.

This clonotype was counted only a few times. The chain uses TRBV25-1 and TRBJ1-1; 10 bases match TRBD1. The CDR3 spans 15 residues. V was clipped by 6 bases and J by 0 bases; unmatched bases: 4. CDR1 and CDR2 (germline): MGHDK, SYGVNS. In DNA, the CDR3 is TGTGCCAGCAGGACAGGGGGCAGGATGAACACTGAAGCTTTCTTT. Translated: CASRTGGRMNTEAFF.

V and J are TRBV6-1 and TRBJ1-5; possibly TRBD1 for D (6 bases). Per the germline V gene, CDR1 is MNHNS and CDR2 is SASEGT. The CDR3 runs 17 residues. The germline V and J ends were trimmed by 2 bases and 0 bases, with 14 bases remaining between them. CDR3 DNA: TGTGCCAGCAGTGAATTGATAACAGGGTTTAGCAATCAGCCCCAGCATTTT. Encoded protein: CASSELITGFSNQPQHF.

This chain connects TRBV27 to TRBJ1-1; D gene unclear. V was trimmed by 6 bases and J by 1 base, leaving 9 bases between them. The length of the CDR3 is 13 residues. Germline lookup yields CDR1 MNHEY and CDR2 SMNVEV (reference sequence). CDR3 nucleotide sequence: TGTGCCAGCAGCACCAAGGGGAACACTGAAGCTTTCTTT. Its protein product is CASSTKGNTEAFF.

This clonotype was detected ten times or more. The chain couples TRBV12-3 or TRBV12-4 to TRBJ2-3; D remains ambiguous. This CDR3 region has 14 residues. The ends were cut back, 2 bases at V and 6 bases at J, with 12 bases in the middle. Here the CDR3 DNA reads TGTGCCAGCAGTTTAAGGCCAGCTGCGGATACGCAGTATTTT. It specifies CASSLRPAADTQYF.

This chain connects TRBV27 to TRBJ2-3; D gene ambiguous. Per germline, CDR1 MNHEY and CDR2 SMNVEV (reference sequence). V was clipped by 6 bases and J by 0 bases, with 13 bases between them. The CDR3 consists of 15 residues. For the CDR3, the DNA is TGTGCCAGCAGCATATACCCAAGGAGCACAGATACGCAGTATTTT. Translating it yields CASSIYPRSTDTQYF.